The sequence of this TCR beta chain was determined in a study of blood T cell repertoires in COVID-19. Study details: Sources were T cells, B-cell-depleted T cells, or PBMCs; the material itself was cDNA or gDNA.

Germline loops: CDR1 MDHEN, CDR2 SYDVKM. CDR3 size: 14 residues. The germline V and J ends were trimmed by 6 bases and 5 bases, with 16 bases remaining between them. Under the authors' procedure: Estimates of nucleated cell counts were drawn from the amplification of reference gene primers. Libraries were prepared by immunoSEQ multiplex PCR; TCRdb keeps only in-frame clonotypes and omits some of them. Clone size and V and J calls were adopted from that table, with D and trimming inferred from the DNA. The sample holds about 170,000 clones, over 80% seen once. The TCR comes from a woman in her fifties or sixties who had recovered from COVID-19. Sequenced: PBMCs or T cells enriched from blood (not recorded which). J is TRBJ1-2 and V is TRBV28, with D possibly TRBD1 on 6 matching bases. CDR3 residues: CASSSAGDGYGYTF. Written as DNA, the CDR3 is TGTGCCAGCAGCTCAGCAGGGGATGGTTATGGCTACACCTTC.